The 16 T cell receptor beta chains listed next were all sequenced from one sample in a study of blood T cell repertoires in COVID-19. Clones were sequenced by immunoSEQ multiplex PCR, and TCRdb holds only the in-frame ones, with some missing. The sample records tens of thousands of clones, less than 90% being singletons. Sequenced input: peripheral blood. The receptors stem from a human donor in a cohort sampled during active COVID-19.

The chain carries TRBV9 and TRBJ2-5; TRBD2 matches at 14 bases. Per germline, CDR1 SGDLS and CDR2 YYNGEE. V lost 3 bases and J lost 5; bases outside the gene matches: 6. The CDR3 spans 16 residues. Here the CDR3 reads CASSAGLAGVGETQYF. CDR3 nucleotides: TGTGCCAGCAGCGCGGGACTAGCGGGGGTAGGGGAGACCCAGTACTTC.

This chain's CDR3 is CASSPSSYEQYF. DNA of the CDR3: TGTGCCAGCAGTCCTAGCTCCTACGAGCAGTACTTC. This chain joins TRBV2 and TRBJ2-7, with D unclear. With 5 bases removed from V and 0 bases from J, the gap between germline ends came to 5 bases. This CDR3 contains 12 residues. The V gene's germline CDR1 is SNHLY and CDR2 FYNNEI.

The chain combines TRBV27 with TRBJ2-1; 12 positions match TRBD2. Germline V CDR1 and CDR2: MNHEY, SMNVEV (reference sequence). There are 20 residues in the CDR3. The J segment lost 4 bases and the V segment lost 5 bases, leaving 18 bases of the junction unmatched. The CDR3 nucleotides are TGTGCCAGCAGTCCCCTCGCGCTAGCGGGGGGGCTAACCCTTTACAATGAGCAGTTCTTC. This encodes CASSPLALAGGLTLYNEQFF.

The sample holds one count of this clone. The chain is built from TRBV21-1 and TRBJ1-5. TRBV21-1 is a documented pseudogene. The CDR3 runs 12 residues. Here the CDR3 reads CASSKEGQPQHF. The CDR3 DNA sequence: TGTGCCAGCAGCAAGGAGGGTCAGCCCCAGCATTTT.

The rearrangement uses TRBV28 and TRBJ2-7; the D gene is possibly TRBD2 (5 bases). V lost 8 bases, J lost 4 bases, and 18 bases lay in between. The CDR3 is 14 amino acids. Germline assignment: CDR1 MDHEN and CDR2 SYDVKM. The CDR3 loop is CASAPSGIPYEQYF. DNA of the CDR3: TGTGCCAGCGCCCCGTCGGGGATCCCATACGAGCAGTACTTC.

V is TRBV21-1 and J is TRBJ1-5; TRBD1, the table's D call, was not compared with the DNA. TRBV21-1 is noted as a pseudogene. CDR3 length: 15 amino acids. In nucleotides, the CDR3 is TGTGCCAGCAGCAAAGTGGGACAGTTGAATCAGCCCCAGCATTTT. This encodes CASSKVGQLNQPQHF.

In DNA, the CDR3 is TGTGCCAGCAGCCGACCAGCGGAGGACTACACCTTC. Protein product: CASSRPAEDYTF. The chain couples TRBV7-2 to TRBJ1-2, with D unresolved. This CDR3 spans 12 amino acids. V lost 5 bases to trimming and J lost 10 bases, with 14 bases between them. CDR1 is SGHTA, CDR2 FQGNSA, per germline.

In this sample, this clone turned up once. CDR3 sequence (DNA): TGTGCCAGTACCAAGACAGGGAGCGGCTACACCTTC. Its translation: CASTKTGSGYTF. The chain employs TRBV19 and TRBJ1-2; 7 bases are a match to TRBD1. This CDR3 comprises 12 residues. Germline V lookup: CDR1 LNHDA, CDR2 SQIVND (reference sequence). With 7 bases clipped from V and 8 bases from J, the junction kept 7 bases outside the gene matches.

This chain uses TRBV6-6 with TRBJ2-7; 7 positions match TRBD1. V gave up 2 bases and J gave up 6 bases; unmatched junction bases: 7. CDR3 length: 14 amino acids. Germline CDR1 MNHNY, CDR2 SVGAGI (reference sequence). The CDR3 bases are TGTGCCAGCAGTTACGACAGGGAACTACGCGAGCAGTACTTC. Translation gives CASSYDRELREQYF.

This clone appeared a single time. V and J are TRBV21-1 and TRBJ2-2; the listed D gene, TRBD2, was not tested against the DNA. TRBV21-1 has pseudogene status. The length of the CDR3 is 19 residues. CDR3 in DNA: TGTGCCAGCAGAACCCGACTAGCGGGATGTTTCGCGAACACCGGGGAGCTGTTTTTT. Translated: CASRTRLAGCFANTGELFF.

The chain has TRBV5-1 and TRBJ2-2, with D perhaps matching TRBD1 (5 bases). The CDR3 covers 14 residues. The V and J ends lost 0 bases and 4 bases respectively, with 7 bases between them. CDR1 is SGHRS, CDR2 YFSETQ, per germline. Here the CDR3 DNA reads TGCGCCAGCAGCTTGGAAAGGGGCACCGGGGAGCTGTTTTTT. It yields the protein CASSLERGTGELFF.

V gene TRBV11-2 combines with J gene TRBJ2-1; 8 bases map to TRBD2. With V trimmed by 0 bases and J by 6 bases, 10 bases remained unmatched. CDR1 and CDR2 (germline): SGHAT, FQNNGV. This CDR3 region has 17 residues. The CDR3 DNA follows: TGTGCCAGCAGCTTAGAGGGAGTAGGTCGGGAGGGCAATGAGCAGTTCTTC. Amino acid sequence: CASSLEGVGREGNEQFF.

The chain is built from TRBV27 and TRBJ1-5; D is uncertain. The CDR3 is 15 amino acids. V was shortened by 2 bases and J by 0 bases, with 8 bases between the two germline ends. Germline V CDR1 and CDR2: MNHEY, SMNVEV (reference sequence). DNA for the CDR3: TGTGCCAGCAGTTTAAACTATTATAGCAATCAGCCCCAGCATTTT. Translation: CASSLNYYSNQPQHF.

This clone was counted once. The junction differs from germline at one of its ends, possibly a read error. The rearrangement joins TRBV28 to TRBJ2-7; tentatively, D is TRBD1 (6 bases). Germline assignment: CDR1 MDHEN and CDR2 SYDVKM. This CDR3 has 14 amino acids. The CDR3 loop reads CVSRKPGAAYEQYF. The CDR3 DNA sequence: TGTGTCAGCAGAAAACCAGGGGCTGCCTACGAGCAGTACTTC.

The DNA for the CDR3 is TGTGCCAGCAGTTACGGAGCGGGAGGCACAGATACGCAGTATTTT. Its protein product is CASSYGAGGTDTQYF. The chain employs TRBV6-5 and TRBJ2-3; 8 positions match TRBD2. Per the germline V gene, CDR1 is MNHEY and CDR2 is SVGAGI. The ends lost 2 bases at V and 1 base at J; junction bases unmatched: 2. This CDR3 is 15 amino acids long.

The CDR3 region is CASSQERRVNEQFF. For the CDR3, the DNA is TGCGCCAGCAGCCAAGAACGGAGGGTCAATGAGCAGTTCTTC. V and J are TRBV4-3 and TRBJ2-1; the D gene is possibly TRBD2 (6 bases). Trimming removed 0 bases from V and 6 bases from J, with 9 bases in between. The CDR3 has 14 residues. CDR1 is LGHNA, CDR2 YSLEER, per germline.